The 17 T cell receptor beta chains presented below share a single source sample, sequenced in a study of early T cells in non-severe SARS-CoV-2 infection. TCRdb redid the calling of the 5' RACE reads with MiXCR, one entry per CDR3 protein. The sample lists approximately 22,000 distinct CDR3 sequences, 4.7% occurring once. Sequencing input: whole blood. All receptors come from an adult who was a healthcare worker with PCR-confirmed SARS-CoV-2 infection or an uninfected control (not recorded which).

There are many counts of this clonotype. This chain's CDR3 is CASSLEQQPYEQYF. CDR3 coding DNA: TGCGCCAGCAGCTTGGAACAGCAACCCTACGAGCAGTACTTC. The chain links TRBV5-1 to TRBJ2-7; no reliable D call. The CDR3 consists of 14 residues. Looked up from germline, CDR1 is SGHRS and CDR2 is YFSETQ. Trimming removed 0 bases from V and 2 bases from J, with 9 bases in between.

This clonotype was found many times. The chain joins TRBV10-2 to TRBJ2-3; D unclear. V shed 0 bases and J shed 1 base, with 11 bases lying between them. This CDR3 comprises 16 residues. Germline CDR1 is WSHSY and CDR2 is SAAADI. The CDR3 DNA is TGCGCCAGCAGTGAGTCTTCCCTGTTAGGCACAGATACGCAGTATTTT. Its translation is CASSESSLLGTDTQYF.

Judged by abundance, this clonotype is medium-sized. The V gene is TRBV30, the J gene TRBJ2-4; D unclear. The V and J ends lost 5 bases and 6 bases respectively, with 11 bases between them. The CDR3 has 12 residues. Germline V gives CDR1 GTSNPN, CDR2 SVGIG (reference sequence). The CDR3 protein is CAWGLQRNIQYF. As DNA, the CDR3 is TGTGCCTGGGGGCTTCAGCGAAACATTCAGTACTTC.

This clonotype was seen at least ten times. The chain combines TRBV7-2 with TRBJ1-6, with 10 bases fitting TRBD1. Germline loops: CDR1 SGHTA, CDR2 FQGNSA. J lost 8 bases, V lost 6 bases, and 4 bases had no gene match. The CDR3 loop spans 14 amino acids. CDR3 coding DNA: TGTGCCAGCAGACGGGACAGGGGAGATTCACCCCTCCACTTT. Its translation: CASRRDRGDSPLHF.

This sequence joins TRBV3-2 and TRBJ1-2; the table's TRBD1 call for D was not verified on the DNA. TRBV3-2 is a pseudogene locus. The CDR3 covers 14 residues. CDR3 amino acids: CASSSFGQGHGYTF. Here the CDR3 DNA reads TGTGCCAGCAGCTCGTTCGGACAGGGCCATGGCTACACCTTC.

This clonotype came up a few times. The chain joins TRBV29-1 to TRBJ2-6; D is ambiguous. The CDR3 loop spans 15 amino acids. Germline assignment: CDR1 SQVTM and CDR2 ANQGSEA. Trimming cost V 0 bases and J 0 bases, with 6 bases left between them. The CDR3 reads CSVEDNNSGANVLTF. CDR3 DNA: TGCAGCGTTGAAGATAACAACTCTGGGGCCAACGTCCTGACTTTC.

This clonotype is labeled as medium-sized (0.01 to 0.1%). The chain recombines TRBV19 with TRBJ2-7; D perhaps matches TRBD1 (8 bases). Trimming pared 8 bases from V and 6 bases from J, leaving 20 bases between. In germline, CDR1 is LNHDA, CDR2 SQIVND (reference sequence). The CDR3 covers 14 residues. The CDR3 nucleotides are TGTGCCAGTCAACCCGGGGGGACAGGAGGCGAGCAGTACTTC. This translates into CASQPGGTGGEQYF.

This clonotype has a handful of counts. V usage is TRBV12-2 and J usage is TRBJ2-7. TRBV12-2 is recorded as a pseudogene. This CDR3 contains 20 residues. CDR3 sequence reads: CASRLAEPEGSKASSYEQYF. As DNA, the CDR3 is TGTGCAAGTCGCTTAGCGGAACCCGAAGGCAGCAAGGCCTCCTCCTACGAGCAGTACTTC.

V gene TRBV15 combines with J gene TRBJ2-1; D is ambiguous. Germline V CDR1 and CDR2: LNHNV, YYDKDF (reference sequence). The CDR3 consists of 15 residues. Trimming removed 1 base from V and 0 bases from J, with 7 bases in between. The CDR3 sequence: CATSRVIGSYNEQFF. CDR3 sequence (DNA): TGTGCCACCAGCAGAGTTATCGGCTCCTACAATGAGCAGTTCTTC.

This clonotype was observed at least ten times. The chain joins TRBV11-2 to TRBJ1-4; D is uncertain. The CDR3 has 14 residues. Germline CDR1 is SGHAT and CDR2 is FQNNGV. The ends were cut back, 1 base at V and 0 bases at J, with 3 bases in the middle. In DNA, the CDR3 is TGTGCCAGCAGCTTAGGAGCAACTAATGAAAAACTGTTTTTT. Its translation is CASSLGATNEKLFF.

This clonotype has just a few counts. The V and J genes are TRBV20-1 and TRBJ2-3; TRBD2 agrees at 8 bases. Unmatched junction bases numbered 2, after V lost 0 bases and J lost 0 bases. Per the germline V gene, CDR1 is DFQATT and CDR2 is SNEGSKA (reference sequence). The CDR3 loop spans 15 amino acids. The CDR3 loop reads CSARDGTRSTDTQYF. CDR3 nucleotide sequence: TGCAGTGCTAGAGATGGGACTAGGAGCACAGATACGCAGTATTTT.

Only a few counts were recorded for this clonotype. The V and J genes are TRBV5-6 and TRBJ2-1; perhaps TRBD2 as D (5 bases). V was clipped by 4 bases and J by 6 bases, with 14 bases between them. The CDR3 consists of 14 residues. Germline CDR1 is SGHDT and CDR2 is YYEEEE. The CDR3 spells CASSREWNSNEQFF. The CDR3 region has the DNA TGTGCCAGCAGCCGGGAATGGAACTCCAATGAGCAGTTCTTC. Combining the CDR3 with reference TRBV5-6 and TRBJ2-1 gives the whole variable domain DAGVTQSPTHLIKTRGQQVTLRCSPKSGHDTVSWYQQALGQGPQFIFQYYEEEERQRGNFPDRFSGHQFPNYSSELNVNALLLGDSALYLCASSREWNSNEQFFGPGTRLTVL.

This clonotype has a count of ten or more. The genes are TRBV20-1 and TRBJ2-1; 9 bases match TRBD1. The CDR3 contains 14 residues. Trimming cost V 3 bases and J 0 bases; bases outside gene matches: 0. Per the germline V gene, CDR1 is DFQATT and CDR2 is SNEGSKA (reference sequence). The CDR3 is CSARDRGSYNEQFF. In nucleotides, the CDR3 is TGCAGTGCTAGGGACAGGGGCTCCTACAATGAGCAGTTCTTC.

This clonotype was observed many times. The rearrangement uses TRBV7-3 and TRBJ2-1; 7 bases align to TRBD2. CDR1 is SGHTA and CDR2 is FQGTGA in the germline V gene. The junction had 2 bases not matched to a gene; V was cut back by 1 base and J by 2 bases. The CDR3 length is 15 residues. The CDR3 DNA follows: TGTGCCAGCAGCTTAAACGCGGGGGCCTACAATGAGCAGTTCTTC. This translates into CASSLNAGAYNEQFF.

The table lists this clonotype with a few counts. The chain is built from TRBV9 and TRBJ1-3; 10 nucleotides align to TRBD1. CDR3 length equals 15 residues. The V and J ends lost 7 bases and 1 base, in that order; junction bases with no gene match: 5. CDR1 and CDR2 from the germline V gene are SGDLS and YYNGEE. CDR3 in amino acids: CASGDRGHSGNTIYF. In DNA form, the CDR3 reads TGTGCCAGCGGGGACAGGGGCCATTCTGGAAACACCATATATTTT.

V and J are TRBV20-1 and TRBJ2-3; TRBD2 agrees at 9 bases. The junction had 12 bases not matched to a gene; V was cut back by 4 bases and J by 4 bases. The germline CDR1 and CDR2 sequences are DFQATT and SNEGSKA (reference sequence). CDR3 length equals 16 residues. DNA of the CDR3: TGCAGTGCTATCGAGATTAGTAGCGGGGGAGCAGATACGCAGTATTTT. It encodes CSAIEISSGGADTQYF.

This clonotype has at least ten counts. The rearrangement uses TRBV20-1 and TRBJ2-3, with D perhaps matching TRBD1 or TRBD2 (6 bases each). Germline CDR1 is DFQATT and CDR2 is SNEGSKA (reference sequence). The CDR3 covers 14 residues. V lost 3 bases, J lost 6 bases, and 16 bases lay in between. The DNA for the CDR3 is TGCAGTGCTAGTAAGGGGGGCGGACTGGATACGCAGTATTTT. Protein sequence: CSASKGGGLDTQYF.